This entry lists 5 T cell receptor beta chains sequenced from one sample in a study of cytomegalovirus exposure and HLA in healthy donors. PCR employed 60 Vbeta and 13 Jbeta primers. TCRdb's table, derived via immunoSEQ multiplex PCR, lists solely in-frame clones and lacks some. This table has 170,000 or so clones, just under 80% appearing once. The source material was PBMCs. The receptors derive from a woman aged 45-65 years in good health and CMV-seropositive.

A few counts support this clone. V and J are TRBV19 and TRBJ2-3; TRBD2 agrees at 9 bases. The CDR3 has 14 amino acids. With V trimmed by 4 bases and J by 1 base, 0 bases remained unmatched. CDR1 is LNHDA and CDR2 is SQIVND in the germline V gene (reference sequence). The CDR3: CASSTSGGTDTQYF. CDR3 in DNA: TGTGCCAGTAGTACTAGCGGGGGCACAGATACGCAGTATTTT.

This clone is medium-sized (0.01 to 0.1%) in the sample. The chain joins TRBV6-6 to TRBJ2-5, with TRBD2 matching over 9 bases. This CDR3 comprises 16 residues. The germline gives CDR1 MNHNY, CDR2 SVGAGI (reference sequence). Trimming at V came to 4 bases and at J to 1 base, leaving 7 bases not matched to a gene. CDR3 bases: TGTGCCAGCAGTTCCGTCCGCGGGGGGGCCCAAGAGACCCAGTACTTC. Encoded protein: CASSSVRGGAQETQYF.

The CDR3 coding sequence is TGTGCCACACAGGGGGCCTCAGATACGCAGTATTTT. Its translation: CATQGASDTQYF. The genes are TRBV6-5 and TRBJ2-3; 9 bases agree with TRBD1. Germline lookup yields CDR1 MNHEY and CDR2 SVGAGI. Unmatched junction bases numbered 3, after V lost 10 bases and J lost 4 bases. The CDR3 has 12 residues.

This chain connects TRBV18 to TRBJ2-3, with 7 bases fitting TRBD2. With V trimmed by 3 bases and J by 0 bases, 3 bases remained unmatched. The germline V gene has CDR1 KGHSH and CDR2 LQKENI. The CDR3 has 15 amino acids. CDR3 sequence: CASSPLAESTDTQYF. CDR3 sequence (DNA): TGTGCCAGCTCACCCCTAGCGGAGAGCACAGATACGCAGTATTTT. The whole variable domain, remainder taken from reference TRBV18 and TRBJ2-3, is NAGVMQNPRHLVRRRGQEARLRCSPMKGHSHVYWYRQLPEEGLKFMVYLQKENIIDESGMPKERFSAEFPKEGPSILRIQQVVRGDSAAYFCASSPLAESTDTQYFGPGTRLTVL.

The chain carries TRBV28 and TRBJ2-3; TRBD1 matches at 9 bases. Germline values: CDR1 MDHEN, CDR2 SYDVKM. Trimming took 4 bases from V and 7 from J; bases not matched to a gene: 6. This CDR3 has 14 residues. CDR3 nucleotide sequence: TGTGCCAGCAGTTCGACAGGGGGTTCATATACGCAGTATTTT. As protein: CASSSTGGSYTQYF.